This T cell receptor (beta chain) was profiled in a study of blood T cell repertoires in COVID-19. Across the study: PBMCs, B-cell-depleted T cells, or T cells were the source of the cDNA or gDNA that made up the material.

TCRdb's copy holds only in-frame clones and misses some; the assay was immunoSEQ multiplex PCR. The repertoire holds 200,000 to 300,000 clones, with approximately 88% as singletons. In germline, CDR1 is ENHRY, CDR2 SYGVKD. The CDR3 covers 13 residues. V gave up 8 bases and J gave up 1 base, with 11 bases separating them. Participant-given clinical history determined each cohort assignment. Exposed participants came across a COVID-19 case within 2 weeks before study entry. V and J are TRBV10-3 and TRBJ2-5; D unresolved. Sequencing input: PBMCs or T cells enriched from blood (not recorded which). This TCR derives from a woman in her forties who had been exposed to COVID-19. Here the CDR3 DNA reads TGTGCCATCGGCGGAGAGATCCAAGAGACCCAGTACTTC. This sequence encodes CAIGGEIQETQYF.